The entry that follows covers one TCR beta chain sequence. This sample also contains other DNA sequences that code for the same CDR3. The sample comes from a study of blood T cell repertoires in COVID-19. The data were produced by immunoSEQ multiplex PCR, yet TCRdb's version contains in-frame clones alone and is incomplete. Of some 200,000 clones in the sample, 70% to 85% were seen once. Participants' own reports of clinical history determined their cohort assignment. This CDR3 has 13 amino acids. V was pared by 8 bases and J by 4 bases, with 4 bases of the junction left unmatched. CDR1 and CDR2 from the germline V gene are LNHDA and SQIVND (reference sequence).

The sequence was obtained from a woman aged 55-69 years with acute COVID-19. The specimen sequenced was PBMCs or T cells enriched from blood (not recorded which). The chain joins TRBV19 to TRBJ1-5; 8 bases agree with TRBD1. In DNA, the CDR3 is TGTGCCAGTCGGCGACAGGGGAATCAGCCCCAGCATTTT. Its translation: CASRRQGNQPQHF. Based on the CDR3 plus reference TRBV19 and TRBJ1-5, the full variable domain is DGGITQSPKYLFRKEGQNVTLSCEQNLNHDAMYWYRQDPGQGLRLIYYSQIVNDFQKGDIAEGYSVSREKKESFPLTVTSAQKNPTAFYLCASRRQGNQPQHFGDGTRLSIL.